The source of this TCR beta chain is a study of cytomegalovirus exposure and HLA in healthy donors. About the research overall: There were approximately 400 genotyped donors. Of these, about 81% fell in the genetic ancestry cluster associated with self-reported Caucasian donors.

CDR1 and CDR2 (germline): GTSNPN, SVGIG (reference sequence). The V gene end was trimmed by 4 bases and the J gene end by 0 bases; junction bases not matched to a gene: 9. The CDR3 covers 15 residues. Study observations and caveats: Exclusion as indistinguishable affected some V segments, including TRBV6-2 and TRBV6-3. Associated with cytomegalovirus, according to the listing, were around 170 TCR beta chains. Published work reported that the classifier diagnosed cytomegalovirus status with high specificity and sensitivity.

Vbeta (60) and Jbeta (13) primers were used in the PCR. Profiled with immunoSEQ multiplex PCR; TCRdb holds only in-frame clones, not every one. The profile shows about 120,000 clones, about 80% of them singletons. Comments on this clone: Its target is unknown.

The clonotype comes from a woman between 50 and 59 years old in good health and CMV-seronegative. The sequenced material came from PBMCs. This chain links TRBV30 with TRBJ2-7, with 7 bases aligning to TRBD2. DNA of the CDR3: TGTGCCTGGACCCCCCTGCTAGCGGTCTCCTACGAGCAGTACTTC. Protein: CAWTPLLAVSYEQYF.